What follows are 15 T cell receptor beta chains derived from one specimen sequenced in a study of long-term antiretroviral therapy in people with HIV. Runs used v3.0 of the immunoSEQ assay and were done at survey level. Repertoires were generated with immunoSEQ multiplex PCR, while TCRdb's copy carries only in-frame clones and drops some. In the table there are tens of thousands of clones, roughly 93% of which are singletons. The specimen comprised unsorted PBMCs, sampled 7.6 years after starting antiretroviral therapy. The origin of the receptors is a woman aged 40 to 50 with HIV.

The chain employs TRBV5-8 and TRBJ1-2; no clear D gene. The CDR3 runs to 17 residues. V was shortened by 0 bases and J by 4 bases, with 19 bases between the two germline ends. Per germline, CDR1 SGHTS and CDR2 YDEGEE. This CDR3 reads CASSLGLGEVSTYGYTF. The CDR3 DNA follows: TGTGCCAGCAGCTTGGGGCTCGGGGAGGTCTCTACCTATGGCTACACCTTC.

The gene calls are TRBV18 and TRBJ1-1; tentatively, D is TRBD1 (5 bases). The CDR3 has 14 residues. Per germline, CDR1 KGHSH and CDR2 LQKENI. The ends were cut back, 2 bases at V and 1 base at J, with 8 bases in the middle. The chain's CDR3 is CASSPGGGNTEAFF. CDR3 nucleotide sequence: TGTGCCAGCTCACCAGGTGGGGGGAACACTGAAGCTTTCTTT. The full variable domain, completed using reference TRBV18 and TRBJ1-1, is NAGVMQNPRHLVRRRGQEARLRCSPMKGHSHVYWYRQLPEEGLKFMVYLQKENIIDESGMPKERFSAEFPKEGPSILRIQQVVRGDSAAYFCASSPGGGNTEAFFGQGTRLTVV.

The CDR3 loop is CASSASGIGYGYTF. In nucleotides, the CDR3 is TGCGCCAGCAGCGCCTCAGGGATCGGCTATGGCTACACCTTC. The chain employs TRBV5-1 and TRBJ1-2; tentative D call: TRBD1 (5 bases). V was clipped by 4 bases and J by 4 bases, with 14 bases between them. There are 14 residues in the CDR3. Germline-derived CDR1 and CDR2 are SGHRS and YFSETQ.

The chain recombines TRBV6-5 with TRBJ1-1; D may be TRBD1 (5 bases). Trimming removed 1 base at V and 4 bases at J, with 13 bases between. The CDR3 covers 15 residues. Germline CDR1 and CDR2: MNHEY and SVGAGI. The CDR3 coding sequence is TGTGCCAGCAGTTACTGGGGCGGGGCGCGCACTGAAGCTTTCTTT. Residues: CASSYWGGARTEAFF.

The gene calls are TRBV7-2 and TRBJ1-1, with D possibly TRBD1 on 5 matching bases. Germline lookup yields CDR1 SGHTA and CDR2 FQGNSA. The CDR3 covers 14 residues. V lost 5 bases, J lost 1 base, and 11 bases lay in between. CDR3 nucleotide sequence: TGTGCCAGCAGCCCGGGACGGCCGAACACTGAAGCTTTCTTT. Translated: CASSPGRPNTEAFF.

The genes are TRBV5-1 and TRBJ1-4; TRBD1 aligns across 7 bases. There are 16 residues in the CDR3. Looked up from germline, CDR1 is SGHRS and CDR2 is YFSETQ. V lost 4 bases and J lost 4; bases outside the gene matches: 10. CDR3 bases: TGCGCCAGCAGCCCGTCAGGGACAGCTTTTAATGAAAAACTGTTTTTT. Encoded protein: CASSPSGTAFNEKLFF.

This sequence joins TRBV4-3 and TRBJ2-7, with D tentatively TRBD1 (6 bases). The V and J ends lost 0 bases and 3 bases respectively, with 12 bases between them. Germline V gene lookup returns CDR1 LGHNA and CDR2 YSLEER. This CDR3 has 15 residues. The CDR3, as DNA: TGCGCCAGCAGCCAAGACTGGGGGCCTAACTACGAGCAGTACTTC. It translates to CASSQDWGPNYEQYF.

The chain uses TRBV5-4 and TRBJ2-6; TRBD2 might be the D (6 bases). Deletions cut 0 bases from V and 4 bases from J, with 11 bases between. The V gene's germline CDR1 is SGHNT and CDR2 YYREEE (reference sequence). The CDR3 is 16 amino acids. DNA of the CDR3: TGTGCCAGCAGCTTGGTGGGGGGTGGCGGGGCCAACGTCCTGACTTTC. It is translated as CASSLVGGGGANVLTF. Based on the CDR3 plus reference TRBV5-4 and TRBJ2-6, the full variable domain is ETGVTQSPTHLIKTRGQQVTLRCSSQSGHNTVSWYQQALGQGPQFIFQYYREEENGRGNFPPRFSGLQFPNYSSELNVNALELDDSALYLCASSLVGGGGANVLTFGAGSRLTVL.

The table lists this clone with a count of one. The CDR3 region has the DNA TGTGCCAGCAGCTTTGGTTCAAGGACTGAAGCTTTCTTT. Translation: CASSFGSRTEAFF. This chain links TRBV7-8 with TRBJ1-1; D not resolved. Trimming shortened V by 3 bases and J by 5 bases, and 10 bases separated the two germline ends. The CDR3 contains 13 residues. Germline CDR1 is SGHVS and CDR2 is FQNEAQ.

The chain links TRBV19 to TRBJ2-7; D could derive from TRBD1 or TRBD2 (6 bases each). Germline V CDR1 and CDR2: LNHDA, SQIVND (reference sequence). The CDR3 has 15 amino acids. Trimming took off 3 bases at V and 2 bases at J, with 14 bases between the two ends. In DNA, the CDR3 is TGTGCCAGTAGTATTCCGGGGGCTACCACCTACGAGCAGTACTTC. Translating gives CASSIPGATTYEQYF.

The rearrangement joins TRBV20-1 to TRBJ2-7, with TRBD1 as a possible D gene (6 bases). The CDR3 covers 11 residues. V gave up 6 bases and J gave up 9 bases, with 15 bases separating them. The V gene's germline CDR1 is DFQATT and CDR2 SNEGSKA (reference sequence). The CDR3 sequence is CSANRDNRQYF. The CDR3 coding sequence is TGCAGTGCAAATCGGGACAACCGGCAGTACTTC.

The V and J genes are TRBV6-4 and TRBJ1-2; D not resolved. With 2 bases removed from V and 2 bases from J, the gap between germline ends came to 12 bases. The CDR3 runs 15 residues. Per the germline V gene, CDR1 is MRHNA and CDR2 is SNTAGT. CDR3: CASSDNILANYGYTF. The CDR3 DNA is TGTGCCAGCAGTGACAACATCTTGGCCAACTATGGCTACACCTTC.

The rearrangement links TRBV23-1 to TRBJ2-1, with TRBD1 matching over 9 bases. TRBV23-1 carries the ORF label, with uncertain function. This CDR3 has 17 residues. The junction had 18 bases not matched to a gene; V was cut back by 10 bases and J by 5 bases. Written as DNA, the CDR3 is TGCGCCACTACTTCCGGGACAGGGACTGTGAAGGACAATGAGCAGTTCTTC. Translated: CATTSGTGTVKDNEQFF.

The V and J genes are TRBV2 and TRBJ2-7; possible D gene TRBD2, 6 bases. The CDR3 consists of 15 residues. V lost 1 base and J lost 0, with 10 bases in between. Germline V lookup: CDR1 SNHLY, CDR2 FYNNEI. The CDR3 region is CASSEDRGNSYEQYF. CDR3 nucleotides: TGTGCCAGCAGTGAAGACCGGGGGAACTCCTACGAGCAGTACTTC.

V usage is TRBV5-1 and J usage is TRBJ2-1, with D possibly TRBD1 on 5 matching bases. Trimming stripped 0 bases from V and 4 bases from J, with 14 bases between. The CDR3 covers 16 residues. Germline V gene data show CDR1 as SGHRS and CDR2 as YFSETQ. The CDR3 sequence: CASSLDPVRAYNEQFF. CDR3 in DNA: TGCGCCAGCAGCTTGGACCCTGTCAGGGCGTACAATGAGCAGTTCTTC.